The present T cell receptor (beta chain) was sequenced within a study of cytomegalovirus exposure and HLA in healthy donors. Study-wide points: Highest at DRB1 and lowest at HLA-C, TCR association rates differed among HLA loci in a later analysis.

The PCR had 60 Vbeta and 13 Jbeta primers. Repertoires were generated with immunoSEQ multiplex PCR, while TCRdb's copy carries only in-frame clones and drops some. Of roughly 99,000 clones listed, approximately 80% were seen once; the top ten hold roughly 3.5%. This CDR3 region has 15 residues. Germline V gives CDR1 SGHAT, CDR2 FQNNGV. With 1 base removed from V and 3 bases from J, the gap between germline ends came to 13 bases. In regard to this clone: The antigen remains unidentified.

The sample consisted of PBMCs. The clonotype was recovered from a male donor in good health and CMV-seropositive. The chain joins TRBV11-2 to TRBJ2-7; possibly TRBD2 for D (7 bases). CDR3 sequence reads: CASSLVTGGHYEQYF. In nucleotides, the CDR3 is TGTGCCAGCAGCTTAGTGACGGGGGGACACTACGAGCAGTACTTC.